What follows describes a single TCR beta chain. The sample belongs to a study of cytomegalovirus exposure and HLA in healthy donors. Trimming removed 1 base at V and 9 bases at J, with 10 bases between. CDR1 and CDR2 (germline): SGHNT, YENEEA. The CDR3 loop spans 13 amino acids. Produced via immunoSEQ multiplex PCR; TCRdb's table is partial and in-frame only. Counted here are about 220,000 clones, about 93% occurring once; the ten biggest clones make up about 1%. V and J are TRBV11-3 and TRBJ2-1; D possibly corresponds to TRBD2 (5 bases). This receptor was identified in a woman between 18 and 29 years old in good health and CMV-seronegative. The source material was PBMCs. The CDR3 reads CASSLGAAVEQFF. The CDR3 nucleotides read TGTGCCAGCAGCTTAGGGGCAGCGGTTGAGCAGTTCTTC. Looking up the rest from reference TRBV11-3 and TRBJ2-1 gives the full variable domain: EAGVVQSPRYKIIEKKQPVAFWCNPISGHNTLYWYLQNLGQGPELLIRYENEEAVDDSQLPKDRFSAERLKGVDSTLKIQPAELGDSAVYLCASSLGAAVEQFFGPGTRLTVL.